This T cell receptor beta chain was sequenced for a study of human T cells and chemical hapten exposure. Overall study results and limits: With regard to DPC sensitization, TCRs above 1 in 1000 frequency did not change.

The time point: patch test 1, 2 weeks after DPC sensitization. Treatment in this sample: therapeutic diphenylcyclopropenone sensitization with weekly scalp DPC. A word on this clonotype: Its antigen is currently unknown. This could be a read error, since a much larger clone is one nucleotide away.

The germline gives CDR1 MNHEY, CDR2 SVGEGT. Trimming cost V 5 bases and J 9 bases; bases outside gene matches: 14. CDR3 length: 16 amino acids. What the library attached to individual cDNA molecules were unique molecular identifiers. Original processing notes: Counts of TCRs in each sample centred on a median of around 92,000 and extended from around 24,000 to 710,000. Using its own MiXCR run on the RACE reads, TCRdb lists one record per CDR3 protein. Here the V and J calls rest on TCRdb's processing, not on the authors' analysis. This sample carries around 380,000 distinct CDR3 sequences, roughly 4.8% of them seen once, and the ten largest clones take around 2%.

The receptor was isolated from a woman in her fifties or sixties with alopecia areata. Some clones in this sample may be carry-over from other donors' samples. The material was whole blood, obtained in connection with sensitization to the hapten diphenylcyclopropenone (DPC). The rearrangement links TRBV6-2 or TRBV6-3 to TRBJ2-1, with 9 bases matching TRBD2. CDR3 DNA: TGTGCCAGCAGTACCCTAACTAGCGGGTTTGGATCTGAGCAGTTCTTC. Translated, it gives CASSTLTSGFGSEQFF.